This T cell receptor (beta chain) was identified in a study of blood T cell repertoires in COVID-19. In the study overall: Sources were T cells, B-cell-depleted T cells, or PBMCs; the material itself was cDNA or gDNA.

Clinical history as reported by participants underpinned cohort assignment. The recovered donors of Cohort 3 showed two negative PCRs, clearance, or symptom resolution. V shed 6 bases, J shed 5 bases, and the junction held 4 bases outside the gene matches. The CDR3 is 13 residues long. Germline loops: CDR1 SNHLY, CDR2 FYNNEI. Sequenced by immunoSEQ multiplex PCR; TCRdb stores in-frame clones only, minus some. The sample holds approximately 230,000 clones; 65% to 90% are singletons and the top ten take more than 1.5%. V is TRBV2 and J is TRBJ2-5; 9 bases match TRBD2. The TCR originated in a middle-aged man who had recovered from COVID-19. The material sequenced was PBMCs or T cells enriched from blood (not recorded which). CDR3 amino acids: CASRKTSGETQYF. Written as DNA, the CDR3 is TGTGCCAGCAGGAAGACTAGCGGCGAGACCCAGTACTTC.